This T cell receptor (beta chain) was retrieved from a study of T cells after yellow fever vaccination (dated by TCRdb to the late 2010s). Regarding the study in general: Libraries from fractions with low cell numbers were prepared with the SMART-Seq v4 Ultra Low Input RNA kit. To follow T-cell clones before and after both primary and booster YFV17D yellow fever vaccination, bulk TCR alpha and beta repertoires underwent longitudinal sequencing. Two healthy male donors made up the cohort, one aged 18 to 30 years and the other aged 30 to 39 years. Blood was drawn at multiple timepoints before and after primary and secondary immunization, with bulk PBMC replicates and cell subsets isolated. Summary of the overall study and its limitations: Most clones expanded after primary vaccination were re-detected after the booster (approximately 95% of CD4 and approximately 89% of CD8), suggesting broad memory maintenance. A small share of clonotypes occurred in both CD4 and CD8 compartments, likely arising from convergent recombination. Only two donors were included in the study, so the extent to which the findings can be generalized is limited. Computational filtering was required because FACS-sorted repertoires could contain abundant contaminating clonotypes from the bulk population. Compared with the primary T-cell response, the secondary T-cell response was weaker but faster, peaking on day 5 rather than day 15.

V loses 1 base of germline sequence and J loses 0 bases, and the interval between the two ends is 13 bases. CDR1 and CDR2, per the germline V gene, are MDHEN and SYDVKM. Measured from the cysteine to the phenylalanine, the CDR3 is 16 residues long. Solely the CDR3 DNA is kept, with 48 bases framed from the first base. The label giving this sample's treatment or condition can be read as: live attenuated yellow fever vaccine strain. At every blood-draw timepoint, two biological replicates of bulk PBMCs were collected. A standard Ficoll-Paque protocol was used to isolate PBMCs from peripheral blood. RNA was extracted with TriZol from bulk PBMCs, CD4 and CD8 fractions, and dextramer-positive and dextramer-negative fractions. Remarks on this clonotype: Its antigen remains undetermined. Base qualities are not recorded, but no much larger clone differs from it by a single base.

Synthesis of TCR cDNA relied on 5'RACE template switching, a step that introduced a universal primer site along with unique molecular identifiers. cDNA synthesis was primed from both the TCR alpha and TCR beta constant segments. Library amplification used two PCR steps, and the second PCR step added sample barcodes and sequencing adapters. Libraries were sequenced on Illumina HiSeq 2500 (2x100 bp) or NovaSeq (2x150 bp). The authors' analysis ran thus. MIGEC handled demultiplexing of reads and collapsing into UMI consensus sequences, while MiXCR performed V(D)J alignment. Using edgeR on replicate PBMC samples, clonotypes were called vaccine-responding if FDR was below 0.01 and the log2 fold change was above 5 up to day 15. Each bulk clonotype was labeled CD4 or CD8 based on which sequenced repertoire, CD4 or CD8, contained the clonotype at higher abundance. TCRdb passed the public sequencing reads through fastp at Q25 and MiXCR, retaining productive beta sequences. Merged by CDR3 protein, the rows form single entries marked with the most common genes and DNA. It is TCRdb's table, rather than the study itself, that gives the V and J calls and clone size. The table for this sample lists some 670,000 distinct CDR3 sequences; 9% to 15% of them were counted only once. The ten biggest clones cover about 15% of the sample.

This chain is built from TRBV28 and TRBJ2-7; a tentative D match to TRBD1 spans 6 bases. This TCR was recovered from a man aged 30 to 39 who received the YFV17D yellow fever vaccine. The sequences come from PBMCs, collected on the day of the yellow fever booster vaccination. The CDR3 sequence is CASSLLPGTTSYEQYF. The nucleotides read TGTGCCAGCAGTTTATTGCCAGGGACAACCTCCTACGAGCAGTACTTC.